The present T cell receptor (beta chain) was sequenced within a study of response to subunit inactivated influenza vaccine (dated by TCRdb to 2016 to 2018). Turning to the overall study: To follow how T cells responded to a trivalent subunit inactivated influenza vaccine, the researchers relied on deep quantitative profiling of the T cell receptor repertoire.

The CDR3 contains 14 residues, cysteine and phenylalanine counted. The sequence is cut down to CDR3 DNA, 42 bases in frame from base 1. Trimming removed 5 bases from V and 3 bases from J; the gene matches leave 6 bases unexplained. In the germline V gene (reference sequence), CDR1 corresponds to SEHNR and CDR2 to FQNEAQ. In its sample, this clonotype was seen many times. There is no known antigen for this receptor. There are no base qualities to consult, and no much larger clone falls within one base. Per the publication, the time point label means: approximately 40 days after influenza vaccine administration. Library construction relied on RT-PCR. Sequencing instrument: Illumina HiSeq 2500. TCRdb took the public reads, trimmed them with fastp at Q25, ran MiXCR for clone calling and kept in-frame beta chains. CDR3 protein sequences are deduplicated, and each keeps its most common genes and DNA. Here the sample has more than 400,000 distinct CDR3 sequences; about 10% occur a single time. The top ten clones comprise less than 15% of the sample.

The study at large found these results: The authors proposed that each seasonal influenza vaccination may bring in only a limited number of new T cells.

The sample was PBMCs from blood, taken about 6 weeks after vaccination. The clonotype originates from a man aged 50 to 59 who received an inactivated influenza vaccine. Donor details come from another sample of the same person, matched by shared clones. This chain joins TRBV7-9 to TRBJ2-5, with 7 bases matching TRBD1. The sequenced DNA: TGTGCCAGCAGCACGGGACAGCCAAAAGAGACCCAGTACTTC. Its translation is CASSTGQPKETQYF.